This T cell receptor beta chain appears in the sequencing data of a study of OX40 agonist ivuxolimab in advanced cancers. Study-wide context: Intravenous ivuxolimab at 0.01 to 10 mg/kg was given to patients every 2 weeks.

Turning to this clone: The target antigen is unknown.

Study-wide results and limits: Antigen specificity remained undetermined for the expanded peripheral T cells. Several nonresponders also turned out to have low normalized T-cell clonal expansion.

Any history of autoimmune disease or systemic immunosuppression disqualified patients. The method was immunoSEQ multiplex PCR; TCRdb's version includes in-frame clones alone and lacks a portion of them. This table has tens of thousands of clones, over 75% appearing once. There are 15 residues in the CDR3. Germline CDR1 and CDR2: MDHEN and SYDVKM. Trimming took 7 bases from V and 4 from J, leaving 14 bases between them. The chain joins TRBV28 to TRBJ1-6; possible D gene TRBD1, 5 bases. The receptor comes from an adult with an advanced solid tumor such as melanoma, head and neck, liver or kidney cancer. The material sequenced was CD4+ or CD8+ T cells sorted from blood, taken in a trial of the OX40 agonist ivuxolimab. CDR3 nucleotides: TGTGCCAGCAAGGGGAGGGATTGGTATAATTCACCCCTCCACTTT. It yields the protein CASKGRDWYNSPLHF. The whole variable domain, remainder taken from reference TRBV28 and TRBJ1-6, is DVKVTQSSRYLVKRTGEKVFLECVQDMDHENMFWYRQDPGLGLRLIYFSYDVKMKEKGDIPEGYSVSREKKERFSLILESASTNQTSMYLCASKGRDWYNSPLHFGNGTRLTVT.